This T cell receptor beta chain was recovered during a study of CD8+ T cells in alopecia areata. General study results and limits: Whereas mice showed it more clearly, TCR sharing across patients was murkier, possibly because of HLA. Besides other cells, scalp samples also yield sequences of resident alphabeta T cells from normal skin.

CDR1 and CDR2 (germline): SEHNR, FQNEAQ (reference sequence). The CDR3 spans 14 residues. V lost 3 bases and J lost 2; bases outside the gene matches: 3. Peripheral blood, together with lesional scalp punch biopsies, was collected from alopecia areata patients. As the sequencing template, cDNA was produced by extracting RNA and reverse transcribing it. Method: immunoSEQ multiplex PCR; TCRdb's copy keeps in-frame clones and lacks some. The sample records about 120,000 clones, approximately 38% being singletons. Of note for this clone: Antigen unknown.

The source is a human donor with alopecia areata. The chain couples TRBV7-9 to TRBJ2-7; 8 positions match TRBD1. The sequencing sample was made of CD4+ T cells sorted from blood. For the CDR3, the DNA is TGTGCCAGCAGCTTGGGGACAGGAACCTACGAGCAGTACTTC. Protein sequence: CASSLGTGTYEQYF.